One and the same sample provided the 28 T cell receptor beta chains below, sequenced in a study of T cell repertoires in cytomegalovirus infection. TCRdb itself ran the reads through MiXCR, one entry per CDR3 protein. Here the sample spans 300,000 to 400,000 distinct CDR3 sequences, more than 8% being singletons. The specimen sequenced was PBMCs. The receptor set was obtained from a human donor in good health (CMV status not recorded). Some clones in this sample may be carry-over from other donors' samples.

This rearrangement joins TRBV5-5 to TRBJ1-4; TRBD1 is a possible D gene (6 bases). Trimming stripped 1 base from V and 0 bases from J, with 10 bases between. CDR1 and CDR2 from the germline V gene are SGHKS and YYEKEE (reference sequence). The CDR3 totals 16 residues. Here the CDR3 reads CASSLRDTATNEKLFF. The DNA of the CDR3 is TGTGCCAGCAGCTTGCGGGACACTGCAACTAATGAAAAACTGTTTTTT.

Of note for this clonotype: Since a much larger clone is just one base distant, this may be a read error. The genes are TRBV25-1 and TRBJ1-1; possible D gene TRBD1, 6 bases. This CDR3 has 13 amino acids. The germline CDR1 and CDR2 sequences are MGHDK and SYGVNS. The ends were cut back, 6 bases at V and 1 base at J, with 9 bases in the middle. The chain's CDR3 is CASSPGANTEAFF. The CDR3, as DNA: TGTGCCAGCAGCCCAGGGGCGAACACTGAAGCTTTCTTT.

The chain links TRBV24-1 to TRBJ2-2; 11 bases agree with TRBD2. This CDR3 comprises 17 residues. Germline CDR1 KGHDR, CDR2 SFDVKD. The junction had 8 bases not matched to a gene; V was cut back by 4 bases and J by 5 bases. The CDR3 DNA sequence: TGTGCCACCAGTGAACTCGGACTAGCGGGCGGGACCGGGGAGCTGTTTTTT. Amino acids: CATSELGLAGGTGELFF.

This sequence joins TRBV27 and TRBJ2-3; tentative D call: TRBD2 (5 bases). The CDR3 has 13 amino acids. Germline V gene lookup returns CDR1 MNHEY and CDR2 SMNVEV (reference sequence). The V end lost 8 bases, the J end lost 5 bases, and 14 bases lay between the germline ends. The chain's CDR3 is CASLQRAGDTQYF. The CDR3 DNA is TGTGCCAGCCTCCAGAGGGCCGGAGATACGCAGTATTTT.

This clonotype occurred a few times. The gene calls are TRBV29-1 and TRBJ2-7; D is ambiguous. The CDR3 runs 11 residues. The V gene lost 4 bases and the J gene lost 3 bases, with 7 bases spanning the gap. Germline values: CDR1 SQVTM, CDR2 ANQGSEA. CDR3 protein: CSVVSNYEQYF. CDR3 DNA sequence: TGCAGCGTTGTAAGTAACTACGAGCAGTACTTC.

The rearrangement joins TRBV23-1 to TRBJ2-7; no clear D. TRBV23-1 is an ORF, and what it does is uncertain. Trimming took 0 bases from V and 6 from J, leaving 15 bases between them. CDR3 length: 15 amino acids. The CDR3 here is CASSQSAGLGVEQYF. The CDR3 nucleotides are TGCGCCAGCAGTCAATCGGCCGGGTTAGGAGTCGAGCAGTACTTC.

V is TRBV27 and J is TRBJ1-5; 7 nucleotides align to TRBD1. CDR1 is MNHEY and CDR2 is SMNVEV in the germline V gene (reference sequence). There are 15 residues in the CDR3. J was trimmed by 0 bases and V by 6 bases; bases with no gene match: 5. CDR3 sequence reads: CASRPWDSSNQPQHF. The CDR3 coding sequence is TGTGCCAGCAGACCGTGGGACAGTAGCAATCAGCCCCAGCATTTT.

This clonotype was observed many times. Here the CDR3 reads CASSFNGANTRSGNTIYF. CDR3 in DNA: TGTGCCAGCAGCTTTAACGGTGCTAATACGCGCTCTGGAAACACCATATATTTT. This chain links TRBV7-8 with TRBJ1-3; D unclear. Germline V CDR1 and CDR2: SGHVS, FQNEAQ. The V gene lost 3 bases and the J gene lost 0 bases, with 18 bases spanning the gap. The CDR3 is 18 residues long.

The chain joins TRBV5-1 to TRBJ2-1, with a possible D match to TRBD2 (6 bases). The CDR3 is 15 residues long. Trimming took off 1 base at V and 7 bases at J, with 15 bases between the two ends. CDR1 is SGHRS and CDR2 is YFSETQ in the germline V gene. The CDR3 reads CASSLFREARNEQFF. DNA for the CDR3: TGCGCCAGCAGCTTGTTTAGGGAGGCAAGGAATGAGCAGTTCTTC.

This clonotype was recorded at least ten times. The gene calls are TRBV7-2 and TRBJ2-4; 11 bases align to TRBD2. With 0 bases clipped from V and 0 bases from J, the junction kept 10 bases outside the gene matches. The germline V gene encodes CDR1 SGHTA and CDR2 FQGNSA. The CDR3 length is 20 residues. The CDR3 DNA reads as TGTGCCAGCAGCTTAGCGGGGGGACTAGCGGACACTATAGCCAAAAACATTCAGTACTTC. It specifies CASSLAGGLADTIAKNIQYF.

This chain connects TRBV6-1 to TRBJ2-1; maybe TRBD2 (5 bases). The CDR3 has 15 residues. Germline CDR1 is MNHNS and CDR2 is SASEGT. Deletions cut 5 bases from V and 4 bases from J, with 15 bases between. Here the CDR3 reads CASSYPIGSYNEQFF. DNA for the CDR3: TGTGCCAGCAGTTACCCAATTGGGAGTTACAATGAGCAGTTCTTC.

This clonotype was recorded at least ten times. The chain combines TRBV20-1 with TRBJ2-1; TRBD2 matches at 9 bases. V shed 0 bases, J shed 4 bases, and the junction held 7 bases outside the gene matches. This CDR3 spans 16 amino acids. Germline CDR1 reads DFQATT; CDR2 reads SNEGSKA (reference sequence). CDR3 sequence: CSAREYPSGIYNEQFF. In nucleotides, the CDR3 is TGCAGTGCTAGAGAGTATCCTAGCGGGATTTACAATGAGCAGTTCTTC.

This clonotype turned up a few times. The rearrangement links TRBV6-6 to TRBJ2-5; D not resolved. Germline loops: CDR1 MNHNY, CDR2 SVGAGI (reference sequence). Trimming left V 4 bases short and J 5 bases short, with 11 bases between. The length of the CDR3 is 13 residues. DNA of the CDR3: TGTGCCAGCAGTTCCTTCCCCGGGGAGACCCAGTACTTC. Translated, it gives CASSSFPGETQYF.

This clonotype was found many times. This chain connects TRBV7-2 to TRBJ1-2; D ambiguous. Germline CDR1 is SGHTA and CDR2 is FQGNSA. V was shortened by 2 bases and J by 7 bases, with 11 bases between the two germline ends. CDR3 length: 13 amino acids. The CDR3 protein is CASSLRGVRGYTF. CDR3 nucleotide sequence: TGTGCCAGCAGCTTACGGGGAGTGCGTGGCTACACCTTC.

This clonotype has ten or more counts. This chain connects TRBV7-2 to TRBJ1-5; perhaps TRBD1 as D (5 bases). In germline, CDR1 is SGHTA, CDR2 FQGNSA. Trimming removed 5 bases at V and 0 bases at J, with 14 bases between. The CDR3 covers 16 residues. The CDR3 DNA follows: TGTGCCAGCAGCCCCAGGGCAGGGAATAGCAATCAGCCCCAGCATTTT. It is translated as CASSPRAGNSNQPQHF.

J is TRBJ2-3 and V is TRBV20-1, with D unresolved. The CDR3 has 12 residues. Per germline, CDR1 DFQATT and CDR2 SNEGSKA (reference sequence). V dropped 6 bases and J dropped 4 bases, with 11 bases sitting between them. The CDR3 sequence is CSARPISDTQYF. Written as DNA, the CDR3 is TGCAGTGCCAGACCCATCTCAGATACGCAGTATTTT.

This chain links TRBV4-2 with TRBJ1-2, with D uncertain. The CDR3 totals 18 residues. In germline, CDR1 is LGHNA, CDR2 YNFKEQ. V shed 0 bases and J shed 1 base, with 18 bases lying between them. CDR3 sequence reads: CASSQDLDIRGFNYGYTF. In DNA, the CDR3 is TGTGCCAGCAGCCAAGATCTCGACATCAGAGGCTTTAACTATGGCTACACCTTC.

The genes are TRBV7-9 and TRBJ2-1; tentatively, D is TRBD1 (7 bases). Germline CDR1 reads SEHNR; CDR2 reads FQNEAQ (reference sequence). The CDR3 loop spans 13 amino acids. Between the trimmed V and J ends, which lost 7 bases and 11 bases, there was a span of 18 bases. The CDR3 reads CASIGDQGGQQFF. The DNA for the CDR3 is TGTGCCAGCATCGGAGATCAGGGGGGCCAGCAGTTCTTC.

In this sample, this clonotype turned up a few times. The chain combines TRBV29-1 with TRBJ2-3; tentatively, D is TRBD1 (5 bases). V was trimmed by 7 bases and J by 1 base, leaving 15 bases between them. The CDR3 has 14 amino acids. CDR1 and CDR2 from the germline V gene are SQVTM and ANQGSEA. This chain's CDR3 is CSAGGAGRTDTQYF. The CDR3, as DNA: TGCAGCGCAGGTGGTGCAGGGCGCACAGATACGCAGTATTTT.

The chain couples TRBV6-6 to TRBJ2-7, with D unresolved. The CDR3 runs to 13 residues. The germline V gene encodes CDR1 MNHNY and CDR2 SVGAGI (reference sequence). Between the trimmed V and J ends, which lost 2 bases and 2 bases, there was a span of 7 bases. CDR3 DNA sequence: TGTGCCAGCAGTTACCCAGAAACCTACGAGCAGTACTTC. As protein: CASSYPETYEQYF.

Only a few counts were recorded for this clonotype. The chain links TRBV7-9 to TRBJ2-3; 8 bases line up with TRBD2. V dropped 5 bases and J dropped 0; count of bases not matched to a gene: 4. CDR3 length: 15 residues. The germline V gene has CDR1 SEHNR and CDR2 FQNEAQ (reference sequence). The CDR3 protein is CASSRTSISTDTQYF. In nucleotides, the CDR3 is TGTGCCAGCAGCCGGACTAGCATTAGCACAGATACGCAGTATTTT.

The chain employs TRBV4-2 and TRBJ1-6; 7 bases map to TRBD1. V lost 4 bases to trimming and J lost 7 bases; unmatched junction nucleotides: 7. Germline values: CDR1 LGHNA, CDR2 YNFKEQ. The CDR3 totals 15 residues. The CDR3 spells CASSLYKGGNSPLHF. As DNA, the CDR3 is TGTGCCAGCAGCCTCTACAAAGGGGGCAATTCACCCCTCCACTTT.

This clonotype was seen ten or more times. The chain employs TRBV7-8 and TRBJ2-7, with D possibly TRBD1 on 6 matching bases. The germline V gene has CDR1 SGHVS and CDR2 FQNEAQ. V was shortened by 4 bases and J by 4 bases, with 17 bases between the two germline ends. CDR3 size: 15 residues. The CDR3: CASSSLIGQTYEQYF. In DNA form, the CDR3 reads TGTGCCAGCAGCTCCTTAATAGGACAGACTTACGAGCAGTACTTC.

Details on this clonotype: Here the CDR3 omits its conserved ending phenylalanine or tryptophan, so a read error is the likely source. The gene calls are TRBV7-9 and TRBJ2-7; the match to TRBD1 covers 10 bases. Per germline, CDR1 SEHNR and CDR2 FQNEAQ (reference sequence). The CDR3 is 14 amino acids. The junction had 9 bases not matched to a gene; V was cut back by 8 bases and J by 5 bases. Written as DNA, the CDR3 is TGTGCCAGCTCTCGGACAGGGGGGATCGACGAGCAGTACCTC. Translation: CASSRTGGIDEQYL.

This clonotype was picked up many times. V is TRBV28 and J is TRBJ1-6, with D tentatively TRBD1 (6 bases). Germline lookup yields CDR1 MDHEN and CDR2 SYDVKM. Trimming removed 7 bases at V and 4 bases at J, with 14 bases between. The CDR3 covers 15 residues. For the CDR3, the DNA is TGTGCCAGCACCTTAACAGGGATTTATAATTCACCCCTCCACTTT. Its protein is CASTLTGIYNSPLHF.

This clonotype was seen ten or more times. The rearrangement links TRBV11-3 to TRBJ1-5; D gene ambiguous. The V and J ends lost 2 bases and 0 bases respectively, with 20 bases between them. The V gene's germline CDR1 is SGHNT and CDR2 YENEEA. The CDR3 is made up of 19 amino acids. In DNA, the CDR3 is TGTGCCAGCAGCTTACTTCGGGGAGGGAACCGTTATAGCAATCAGCCCCAGCATTTT. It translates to CASSLLRGGNRYSNQPQHF.

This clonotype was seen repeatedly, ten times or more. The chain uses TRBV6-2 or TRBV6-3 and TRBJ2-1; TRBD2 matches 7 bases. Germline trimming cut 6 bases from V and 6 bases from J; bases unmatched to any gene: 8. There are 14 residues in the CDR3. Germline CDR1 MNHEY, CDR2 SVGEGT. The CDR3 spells CASRAGAPLNEQFF. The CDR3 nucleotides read TGTGCCAGCAGGGCGGGAGCCCCTCTCAATGAGCAGTTCTTC.

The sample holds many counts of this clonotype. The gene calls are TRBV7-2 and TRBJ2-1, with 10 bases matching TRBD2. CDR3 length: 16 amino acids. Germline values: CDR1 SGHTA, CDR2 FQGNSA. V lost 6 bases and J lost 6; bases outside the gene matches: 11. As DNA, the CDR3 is TGTGCCAGCAGTCCTGGGCGTCTAGCGGGGGTCAATGAGCAGTTCTTC. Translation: CASSPGRLAGVNEQFF.